Reported below is one TCR beta chain. Its antigen is undetermined. The sample comes from a study of cytomegalovirus exposure and HLA in healthy donors. The V end was cut by 0 bases, the J end by 2 bases, with 14 bases between. Germline V gene sequence: CDR1 LGHNA, CDR2 YNFKEQ. There are 17 residues in the CDR3. Researchers ran the PCR with 60 Vbeta and 13 Jbeta primers. Using immunoSEQ multiplex PCR, the repertoire was profiled, and TCRdb retains in-frame clones only, with some absent. Of 170,000 or so clones in the sample, about four fifths were seen once. Study results and limitations: Segments of the TCR beta V type were, in most cases, productive about 87% or about 30% of the time in an earlier analysis. Among the CMV-associated chains, three were confirmed in vitro as specific for CMV antigens. It was 150 to 200 TCR beta chains that were listed as cytomegalovirus-associated.

What was sequenced was PBMCs. V usage is TRBV4-2 and J usage is TRBJ2-1; D unresolved. This sequence originates from a woman aged 50 to 65 in good health and CMV-seropositive. CDR3 nucleotides: TGTGCCAGCAGCCAAGAGGCCAGAAGATATCCCTACAATGAGCAGTTCTTC. It codes for CASSQEARRYPYNEQFF.